This T cell receptor (beta chain) was sequenced in a study of blood T cells in healthy people across ages. CDR1 and CDR2 from the germline V gene are MDHEN and SYDVKM. The CDR3 contains 14 residues. V lost 5 bases to trimming and J lost 5 bases; unmatched junction nucleotides: 8. In its sample, this clonotype was seen a few times. A second PCR of 7 to 11 cycles used a sample-barcoded 5' primer and a J-beta primer mix. In TCRdb, the 5' RACE reads were re-called with MiXCR into one record per CDR3 protein. The profile shows about 690,000 distinct CDR3 sequences, roughly two fifths of them singletons. This chain connects TRBV28 to TRBJ1-2; 7 positions match TRBD1. Input material: blood. The sequence was collected from a man at least 80 years old in good health. CDR3 residues: CASSGGDRKYGYTF. CDR3 nucleotides: TGTGCCAGCAGTGGAGGGGACAGAAAATATGGCTACACCTTC.